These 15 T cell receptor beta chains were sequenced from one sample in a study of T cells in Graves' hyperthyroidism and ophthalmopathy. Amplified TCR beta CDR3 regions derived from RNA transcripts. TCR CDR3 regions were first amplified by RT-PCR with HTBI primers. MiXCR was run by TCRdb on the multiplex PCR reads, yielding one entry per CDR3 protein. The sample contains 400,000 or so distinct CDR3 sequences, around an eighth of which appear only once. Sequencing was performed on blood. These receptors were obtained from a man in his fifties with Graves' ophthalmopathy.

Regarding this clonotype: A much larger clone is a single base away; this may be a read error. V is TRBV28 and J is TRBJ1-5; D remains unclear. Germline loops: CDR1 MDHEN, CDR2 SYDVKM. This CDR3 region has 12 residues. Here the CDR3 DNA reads TGTGCCGGCAGTTTATTTGGTCAGCCCCAGCATTTT. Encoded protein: CAGSLFGQPQHF.

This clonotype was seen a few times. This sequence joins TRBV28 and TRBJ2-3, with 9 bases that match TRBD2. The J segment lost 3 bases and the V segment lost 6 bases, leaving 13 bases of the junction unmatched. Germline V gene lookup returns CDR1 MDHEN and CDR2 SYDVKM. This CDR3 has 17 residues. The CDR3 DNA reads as TGTGCCAGCAGCTCTCCCGGCCGGCTAGCGGGAACAGATACGCAGTATTTT. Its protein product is CASSSPGRLAGTDTQYF.

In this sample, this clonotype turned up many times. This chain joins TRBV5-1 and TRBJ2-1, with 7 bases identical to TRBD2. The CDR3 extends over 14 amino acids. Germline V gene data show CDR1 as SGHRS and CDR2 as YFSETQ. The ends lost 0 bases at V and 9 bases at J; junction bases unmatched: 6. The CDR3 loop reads CASSLESGIFEQFF. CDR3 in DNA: TGCGCCAGCAGCTTGGAGAGCGGGATATTTGAGCAGTTCTTC.

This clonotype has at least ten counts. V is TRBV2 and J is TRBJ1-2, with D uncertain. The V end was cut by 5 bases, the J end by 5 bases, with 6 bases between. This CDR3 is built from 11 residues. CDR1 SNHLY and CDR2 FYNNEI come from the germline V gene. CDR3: CASSLYYGYTF. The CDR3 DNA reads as TGTGCCAGCAGTCTTTATTATGGCTACACCTTC.

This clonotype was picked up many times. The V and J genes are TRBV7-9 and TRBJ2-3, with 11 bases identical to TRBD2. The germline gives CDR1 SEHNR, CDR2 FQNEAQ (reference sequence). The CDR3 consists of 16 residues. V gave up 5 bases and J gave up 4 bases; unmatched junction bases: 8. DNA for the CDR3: TGTGCCAGCAGCCAGAGACTAGCGGGAAGGTCAGATACGCAGTATTTT. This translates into CASSQRLAGRSDTQYF.

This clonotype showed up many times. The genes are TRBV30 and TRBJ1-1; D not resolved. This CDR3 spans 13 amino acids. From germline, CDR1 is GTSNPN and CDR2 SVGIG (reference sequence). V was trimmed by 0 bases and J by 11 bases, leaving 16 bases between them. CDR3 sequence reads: CAWSVLGGRPAFF. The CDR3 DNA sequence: TGTGCCTGGAGTGTACTAGGAGGACGTCCGGCTTTCTTT.

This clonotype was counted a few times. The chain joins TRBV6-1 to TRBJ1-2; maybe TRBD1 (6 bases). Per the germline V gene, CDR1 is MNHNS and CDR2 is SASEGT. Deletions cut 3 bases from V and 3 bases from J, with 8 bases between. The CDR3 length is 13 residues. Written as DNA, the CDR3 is TGTGCCAGCAGTGAGACAGGCTACTATGGCTACACCTTC. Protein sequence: CASSETGYYGYTF.

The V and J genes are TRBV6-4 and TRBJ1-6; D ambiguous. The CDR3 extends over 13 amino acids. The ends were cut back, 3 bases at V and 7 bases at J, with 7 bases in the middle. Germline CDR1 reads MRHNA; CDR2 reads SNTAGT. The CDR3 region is CASSETGNSPLHF. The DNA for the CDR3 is TGTGCCAGCAGTGAGACGGGGAATTCACCCCTCCACTTT.

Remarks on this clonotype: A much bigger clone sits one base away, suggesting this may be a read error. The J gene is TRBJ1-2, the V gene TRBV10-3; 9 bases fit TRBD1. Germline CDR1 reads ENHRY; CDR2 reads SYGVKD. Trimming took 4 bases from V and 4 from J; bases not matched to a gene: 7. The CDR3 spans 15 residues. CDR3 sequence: CAISGRQGVGYGYTF. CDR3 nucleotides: TGTGCCATCAGTGGACGACAGGGGGTGGGCTATGGCTACACCTTC.

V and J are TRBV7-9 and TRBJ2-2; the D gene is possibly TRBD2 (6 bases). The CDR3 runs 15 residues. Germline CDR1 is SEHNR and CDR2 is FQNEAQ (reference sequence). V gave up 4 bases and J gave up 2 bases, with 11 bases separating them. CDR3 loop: CASSSTSSNTGELFF. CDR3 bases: TGTGCCAGCAGCTCCACTAGCAGTAACACCGGGGAGCTGTTTTTT.

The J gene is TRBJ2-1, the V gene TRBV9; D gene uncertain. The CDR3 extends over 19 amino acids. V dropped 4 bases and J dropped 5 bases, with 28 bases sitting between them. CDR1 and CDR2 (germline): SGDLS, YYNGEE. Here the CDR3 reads CASSPMGAFFGFRNNEQFF. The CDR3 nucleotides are TGTGCCAGCAGCCCCATGGGTGCTTTCTTTGGGTTTAGGAACAATGAGCAGTTCTTC.

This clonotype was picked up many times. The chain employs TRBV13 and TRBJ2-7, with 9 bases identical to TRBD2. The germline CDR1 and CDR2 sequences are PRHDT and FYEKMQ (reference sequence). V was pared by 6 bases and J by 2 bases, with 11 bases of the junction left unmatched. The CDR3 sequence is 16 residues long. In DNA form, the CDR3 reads TGTGCCAGCAGAATTAGCGGGAGCTTGATTCCCTACGAGCAGTACTTC. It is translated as CASRISGSLIPYEQYF. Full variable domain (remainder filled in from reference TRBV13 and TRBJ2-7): AAGVIQSPRHLIKEKRETATLKCYPIPRHDTVYWYQQGPGQDPQFLISFYEKMQSDKGSIPDRFSAQQFSDYHSELNMSSLELGDSALYFCASRISGSLIPYEQYFGPGTRLTVT.

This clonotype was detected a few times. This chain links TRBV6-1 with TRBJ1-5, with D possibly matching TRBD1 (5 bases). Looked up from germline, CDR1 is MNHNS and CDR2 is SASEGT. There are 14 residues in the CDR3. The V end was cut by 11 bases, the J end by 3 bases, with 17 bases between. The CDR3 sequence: CAHEGRKTNQPQHF. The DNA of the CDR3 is TGTGCCCACGAGGGACGGAAGACCAATCAGCCCCAGCATTTT.

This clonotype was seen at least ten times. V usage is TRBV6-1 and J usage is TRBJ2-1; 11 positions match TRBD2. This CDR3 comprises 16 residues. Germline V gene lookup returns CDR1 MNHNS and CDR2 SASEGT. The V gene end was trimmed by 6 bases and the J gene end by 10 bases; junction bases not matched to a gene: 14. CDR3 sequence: CASSGPVGLAGQEQFF. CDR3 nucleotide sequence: TGTGCCAGCAGCGGCCCGGTCGGACTAGCGGGTCAGGAGCAGTTCTTC.

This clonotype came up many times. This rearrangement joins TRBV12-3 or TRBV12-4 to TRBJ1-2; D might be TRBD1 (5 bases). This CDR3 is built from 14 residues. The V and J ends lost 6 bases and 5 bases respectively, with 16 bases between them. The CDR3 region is CASSEKGGGYGYTF. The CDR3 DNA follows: TGTGCCAGCAGCGAAAAAGGTGGGGGATATGGCTACACCTTC.